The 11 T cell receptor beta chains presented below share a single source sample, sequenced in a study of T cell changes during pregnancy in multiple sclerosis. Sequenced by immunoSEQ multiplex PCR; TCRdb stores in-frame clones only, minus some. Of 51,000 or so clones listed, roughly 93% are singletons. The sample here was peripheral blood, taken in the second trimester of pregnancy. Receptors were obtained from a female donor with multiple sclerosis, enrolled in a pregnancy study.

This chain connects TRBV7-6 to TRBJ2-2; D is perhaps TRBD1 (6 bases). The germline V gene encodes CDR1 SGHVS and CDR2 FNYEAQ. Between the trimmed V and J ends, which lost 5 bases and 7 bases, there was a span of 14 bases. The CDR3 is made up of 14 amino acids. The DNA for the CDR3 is TGTGCCAGCAGCATTACAGGGTTGGGCGGGGAGCTGTTTTTT. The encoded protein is CASSITGLGGELFF.

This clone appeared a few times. The DNA for the CDR3 is TGTGCCAGTAGTGCCTTCCAGGGGAACTACACCTTC. This encodes CASSAFQGNYTF. The chain joins TRBV19 to TRBJ1-2, with D tentatively TRBD1 (6 bases). With 5 bases removed from V and 10 bases from J, the gap between germline ends came to 14 bases. Germline V gene sequence: CDR1 LNHDA, CDR2 SQIVND (reference sequence). This CDR3 comprises 12 residues.

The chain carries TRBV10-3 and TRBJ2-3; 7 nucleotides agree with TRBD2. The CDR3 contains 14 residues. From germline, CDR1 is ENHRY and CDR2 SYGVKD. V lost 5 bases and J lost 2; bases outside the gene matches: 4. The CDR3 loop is CAISIGGSTDTQYF. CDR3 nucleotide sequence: TGTGCCATCAGTATCGGGGGGTCCACAGATACGCAGTATTTT.

The CDR3 loop reads CAWSNWLAGTGELFF. The CDR3 DNA reads TGTGCCTGGAGTAATTGGCTAGCGGGCACCGGGGAGCTGTTTTTT. The rearrangement links TRBV30 to TRBJ2-2; 8 bases match TRBD2. J gave up 4 bases and V 2 bases, and 6 bases lay outside the gene matches. Germline CDR1 and CDR2: GTSNPN and SVGIG (reference sequence). There are 15 residues in the CDR3. The entire variable domain, with the rest obtained from reference TRBV30 and TRBJ2-2, is as follows: SQTIHQWPATLVQPVGSPLSLECTVEGTSNPNLYWYRQAAGRGLQLLFYSVGIGQISSEVPQNLSASRPQDRQFILSSKKLLLSDSGFYLCAWSNWLAGTGELFFGEGSRLTVL.

The CDR3 reads CASRKGAIGQPQHF. The DNA of the CDR3 is TGTGCCAGCAGGAAGGGGGCCATTGGGCAGCCCCAGCATTTT. The chain employs TRBV2 and TRBJ1-5; 7 nucleotides match TRBD1. The CDR3 has 14 residues. Germline CDR1 is SNHLY and CDR2 is FYNNEI. Unmatched junction bases numbered 9, after V lost 6 bases and J lost 7 bases.

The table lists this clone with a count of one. CDR3 coding DNA: TGTGCCAGCTCACCATTCCAGGGAAGTTACGAGCAGTACTTC. This encodes CASSPFQGSYEQYF. V is TRBV18 and J is TRBJ2-7; tentatively, D is TRBD1 (5 bases). Germline CDR1 KGHSH, CDR2 LQKENI. V dropped 2 bases and J dropped 4 bases, with 12 bases sitting between them. The CDR3 covers 14 residues.

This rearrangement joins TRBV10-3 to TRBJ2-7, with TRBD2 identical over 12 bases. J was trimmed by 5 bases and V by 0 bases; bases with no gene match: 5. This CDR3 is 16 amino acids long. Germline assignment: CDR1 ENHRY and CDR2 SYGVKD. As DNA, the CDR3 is TGTGCCATCAGTGAGTCGACGACTAGCGGGAGTAACGAGCAGTACTTC. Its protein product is CAISESTTSGSNEQYF.

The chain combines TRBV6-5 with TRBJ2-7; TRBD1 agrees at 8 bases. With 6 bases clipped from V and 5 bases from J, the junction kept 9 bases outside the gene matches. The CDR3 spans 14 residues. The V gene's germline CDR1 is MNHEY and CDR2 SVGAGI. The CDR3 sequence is CASSPDRGKHEQYF. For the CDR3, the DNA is TGTGCCAGCAGCCCCGACAGGGGAAAACACGAGCAGTACTTC.

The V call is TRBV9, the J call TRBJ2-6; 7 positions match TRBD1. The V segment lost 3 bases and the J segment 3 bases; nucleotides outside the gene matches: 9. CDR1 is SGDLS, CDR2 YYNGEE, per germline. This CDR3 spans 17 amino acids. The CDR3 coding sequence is TGTGCCAGCAGCGAAGACAGGGCCCCGAGTGGGGCCAACGTCCTGACTTTC. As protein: CASSEDRAPSGANVLTF.

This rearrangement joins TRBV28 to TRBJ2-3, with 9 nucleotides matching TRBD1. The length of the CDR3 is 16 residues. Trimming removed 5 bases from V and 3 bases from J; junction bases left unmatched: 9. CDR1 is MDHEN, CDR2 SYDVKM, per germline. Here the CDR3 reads CASSRDRVAGTDTQYF. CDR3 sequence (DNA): TGTGCCAGCAGTCGGGACAGGGTAGCCGGGACAGATACGCAGTATTTT.

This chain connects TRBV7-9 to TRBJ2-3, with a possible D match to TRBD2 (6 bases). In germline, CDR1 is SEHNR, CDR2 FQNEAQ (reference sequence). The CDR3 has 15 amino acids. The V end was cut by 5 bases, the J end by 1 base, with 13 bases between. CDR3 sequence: CASSRIGGGTDTQYF. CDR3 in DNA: TGTGCCAGCAGCCGAATCGGAGGGGGCACAGATACGCAGTATTTT.